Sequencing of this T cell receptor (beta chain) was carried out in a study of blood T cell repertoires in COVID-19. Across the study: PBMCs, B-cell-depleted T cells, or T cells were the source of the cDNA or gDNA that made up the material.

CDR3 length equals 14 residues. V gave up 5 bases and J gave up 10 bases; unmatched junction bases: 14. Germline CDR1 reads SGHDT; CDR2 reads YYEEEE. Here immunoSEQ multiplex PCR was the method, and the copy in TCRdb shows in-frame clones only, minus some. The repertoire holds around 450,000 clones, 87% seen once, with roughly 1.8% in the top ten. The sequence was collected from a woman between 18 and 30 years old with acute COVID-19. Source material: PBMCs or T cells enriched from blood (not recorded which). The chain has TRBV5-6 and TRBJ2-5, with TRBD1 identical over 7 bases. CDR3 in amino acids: CASSYGQAREGQYF. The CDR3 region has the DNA TGTGCCAGCAGTTATGGACAGGCAAGAGAGGGCCAGTACTTC.